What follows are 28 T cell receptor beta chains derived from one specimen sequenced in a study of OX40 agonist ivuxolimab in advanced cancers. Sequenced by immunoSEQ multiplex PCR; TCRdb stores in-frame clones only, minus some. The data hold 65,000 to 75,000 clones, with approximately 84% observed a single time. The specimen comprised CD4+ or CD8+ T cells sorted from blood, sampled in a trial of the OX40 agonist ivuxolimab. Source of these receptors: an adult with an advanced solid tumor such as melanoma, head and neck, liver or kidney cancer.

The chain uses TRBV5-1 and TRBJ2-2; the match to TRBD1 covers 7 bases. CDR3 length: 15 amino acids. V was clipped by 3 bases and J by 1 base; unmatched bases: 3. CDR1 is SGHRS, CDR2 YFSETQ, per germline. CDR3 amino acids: CASSSGTVNTGELFF. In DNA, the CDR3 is TGCGCCAGCAGCTCCGGGACAGTGAACACCGGGGAGCTGTTTTTT.

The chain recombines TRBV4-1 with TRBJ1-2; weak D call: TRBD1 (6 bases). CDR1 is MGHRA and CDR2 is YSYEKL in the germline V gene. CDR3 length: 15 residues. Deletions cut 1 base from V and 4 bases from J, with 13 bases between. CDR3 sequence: CASSQAGQTTYGYTF. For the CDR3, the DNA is TGCGCCAGCAGCCAAGCCGGACAGACGACCTATGGCTACACCTTC.

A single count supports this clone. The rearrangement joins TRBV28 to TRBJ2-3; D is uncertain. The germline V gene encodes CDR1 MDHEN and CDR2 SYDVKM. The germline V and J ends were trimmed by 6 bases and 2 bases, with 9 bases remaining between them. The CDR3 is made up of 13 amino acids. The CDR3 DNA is TGTGCCAGCAGAAGTGGGAACACAGATACGCAGTATTTT. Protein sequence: CASRSGNTDTQYF.

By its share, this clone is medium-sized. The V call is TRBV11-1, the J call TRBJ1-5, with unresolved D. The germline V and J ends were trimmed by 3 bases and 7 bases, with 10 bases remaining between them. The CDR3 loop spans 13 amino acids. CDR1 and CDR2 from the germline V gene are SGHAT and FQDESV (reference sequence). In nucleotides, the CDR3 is TGTGCCAGCAGCTTGACGGACGGCCAGCCCCAGCATTTT. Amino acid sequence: CASSLTDGQPQHF.

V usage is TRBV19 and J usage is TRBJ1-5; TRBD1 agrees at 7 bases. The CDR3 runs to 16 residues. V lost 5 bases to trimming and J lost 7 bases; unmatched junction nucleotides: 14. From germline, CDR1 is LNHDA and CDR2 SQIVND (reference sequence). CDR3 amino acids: CASSLSPTGTLQPQHF. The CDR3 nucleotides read TGTGCCAGTAGTCTCAGCCCGACAGGGACTTTACAGCCCCAGCATTTT.

CDR3 sequence: CATKFGDGNEKLFF. The CDR3 DNA reads as TGTGCCACCAAGTTTGGGGACGGAAATGAAAAACTGTTTTTT. The V and J genes are TRBV15 and TRBJ1-4; tentative D call: TRBD1 (5 bases). The germline gives CDR1 LNHNV, CDR2 YYDKDF (reference sequence). This CDR3 spans 14 amino acids. With 7 bases removed from V and 5 bases from J, the gap between germline ends came to 14 bases.

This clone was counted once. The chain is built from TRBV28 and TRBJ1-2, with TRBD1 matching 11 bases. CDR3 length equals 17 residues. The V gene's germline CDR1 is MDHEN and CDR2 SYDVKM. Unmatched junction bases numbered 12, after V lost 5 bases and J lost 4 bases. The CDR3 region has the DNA TGTGCCAGCAGTCCTGGGACAGGGGGGAGTCTCATCTATGGCTACACCTTC. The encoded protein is CASSPGTGGSLIYGYTF.

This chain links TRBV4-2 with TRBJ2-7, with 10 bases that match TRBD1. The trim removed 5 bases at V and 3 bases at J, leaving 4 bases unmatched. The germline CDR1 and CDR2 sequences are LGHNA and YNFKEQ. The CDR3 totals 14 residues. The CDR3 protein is CASSKTGGHYEQYF. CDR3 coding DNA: TGTGCCAGCAGCAAGACAGGGGGCCACTACGAGCAGTACTTC.

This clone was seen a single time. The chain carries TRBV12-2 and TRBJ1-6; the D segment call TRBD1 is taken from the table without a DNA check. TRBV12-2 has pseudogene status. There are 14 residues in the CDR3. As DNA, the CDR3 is TGTGCAAGTCGCTTAGTCAGGGCAAATTCACCCCTCCACTTT. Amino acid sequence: CASRLVRANSPLHF.

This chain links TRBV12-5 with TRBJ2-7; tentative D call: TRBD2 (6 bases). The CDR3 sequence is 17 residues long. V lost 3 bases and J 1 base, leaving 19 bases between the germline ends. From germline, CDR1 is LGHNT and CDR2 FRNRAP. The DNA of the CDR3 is TGTGCTAGTGGTTTCGCGGGGAGGTCAGGCCTATCCTACGAGCAGTACTTC. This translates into CASGFAGRSGLSYEQYF.

CDR3 amino acids: CASSFNQGDEQYF. CDR3 nucleotides: TGTGCCAGCAGCTTTAATCAGGGGGACGAGCAGTACTTC. The chain couples TRBV11-3 to TRBJ2-7, with 7 bases fitting TRBD1. CDR3 length: 13 residues. Germline V CDR1 and CDR2: SGHNT, YENEEA. Trimming cost V 3 bases and J 5 bases; bases outside gene matches: 4.

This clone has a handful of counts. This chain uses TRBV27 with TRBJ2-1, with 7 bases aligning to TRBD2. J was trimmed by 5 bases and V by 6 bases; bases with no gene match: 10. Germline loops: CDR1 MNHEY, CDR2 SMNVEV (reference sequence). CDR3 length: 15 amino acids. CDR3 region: CASRGAGSGHNEQFF. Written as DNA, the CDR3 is TGTGCCAGCAGAGGAGCGGGAAGTGGCCACAATGAGCAGTTCTTC.

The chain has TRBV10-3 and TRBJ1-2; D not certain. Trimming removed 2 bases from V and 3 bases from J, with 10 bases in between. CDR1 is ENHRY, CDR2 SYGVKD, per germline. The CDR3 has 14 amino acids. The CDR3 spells CAISETEPYYGYTF. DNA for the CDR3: TGTGCCATCAGTGAGACAGAACCCTACTATGGCTACACCTTC.

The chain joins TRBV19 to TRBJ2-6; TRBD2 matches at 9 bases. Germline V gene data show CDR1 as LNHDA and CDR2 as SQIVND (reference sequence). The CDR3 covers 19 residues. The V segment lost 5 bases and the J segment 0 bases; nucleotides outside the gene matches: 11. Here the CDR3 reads CASSVRLAVFYSGANVLTF. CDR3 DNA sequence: TGTGCCAGTAGTGTCCGACTAGCGGTATTTTACTCTGGGGCCAACGTCCTGACTTTC. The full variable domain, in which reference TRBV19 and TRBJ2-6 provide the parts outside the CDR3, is DGGITQSPKYLFRKEGQNVTLSCEQNLNHDAMYWYRQDPGQGLRLIYYSQIVNDFQKGDIAEGYSVSREKKESFPLTVTSAQKNPTAFYLCASSVRLAVFYSGANVLTFGAGSRLTVL.

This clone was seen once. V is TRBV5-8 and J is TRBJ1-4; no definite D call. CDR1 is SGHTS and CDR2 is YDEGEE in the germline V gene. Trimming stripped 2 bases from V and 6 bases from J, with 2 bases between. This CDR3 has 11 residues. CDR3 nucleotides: TGTGCCAGCAGCTTATATGAAAAACTGTTTTTT. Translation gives CASSLYEKLFF.

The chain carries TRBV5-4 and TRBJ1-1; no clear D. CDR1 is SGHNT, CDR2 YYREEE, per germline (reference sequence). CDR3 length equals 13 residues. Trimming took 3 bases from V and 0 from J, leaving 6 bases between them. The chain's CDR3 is CASSSTLNTEAFF. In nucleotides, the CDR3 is TGTGCCAGCAGCTCGACACTGAACACTGAAGCTTTCTTT.

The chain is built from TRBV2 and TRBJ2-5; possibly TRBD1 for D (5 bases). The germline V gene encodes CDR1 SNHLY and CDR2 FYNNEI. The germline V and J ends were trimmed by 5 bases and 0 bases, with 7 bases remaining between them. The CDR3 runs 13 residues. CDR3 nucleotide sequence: TGTGCCAGCAGTAGACAGTACCAAGAGACCCAGTACTTC. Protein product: CASSRQYQETQYF. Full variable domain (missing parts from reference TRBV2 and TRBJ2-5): EPEVTQTPSHQVTQMGQEVILRCVPISNHLYFYWYRQILGQKVEFLVSFYNNEISEKSEIFDDQFSVERPDGSNFTLKIRSTKLEDSAMYFCASSRQYQETQYFGPGTRLLVL.

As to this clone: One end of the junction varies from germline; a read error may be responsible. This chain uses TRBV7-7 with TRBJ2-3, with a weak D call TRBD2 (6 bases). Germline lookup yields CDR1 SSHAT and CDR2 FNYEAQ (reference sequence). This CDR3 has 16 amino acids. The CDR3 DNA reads TGTGCTAGCAGCTTAGGTAGCGGAAGATCCACAGATACGCAGTATTTT. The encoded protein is CASSLGSGRSTDTQYF.

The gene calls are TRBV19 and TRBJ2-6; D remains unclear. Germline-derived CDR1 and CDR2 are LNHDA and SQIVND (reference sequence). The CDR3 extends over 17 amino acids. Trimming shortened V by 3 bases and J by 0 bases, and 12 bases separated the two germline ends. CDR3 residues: CASSMSEGFSGANVLTF. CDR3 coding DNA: TGTGCCAGTAGTATGAGTGAAGGATTCTCTGGGGCCAACGTCCTGACTTTC. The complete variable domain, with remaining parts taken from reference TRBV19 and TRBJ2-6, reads DGGITQSPKYLFRKEGQNVTLSCEQNLNHDAMYWYRQDPGQGLRLIYYSQIVNDFQKGDIAEGYSVSREKKESFPLTVTSAQKNPTAFYLCASSMSEGFSGANVLTFGAGSRLTVL.

CDR3 sequence: CASSFGLAGPDTQYF. DNA for the CDR3: TGTGCCAGCAGCTTTGGACTAGCGGGGCCAGATACGCAGTATTTT. The chain has TRBV11-1 and TRBJ2-3; 12 positions match TRBD2. Germline values: CDR1 SGHAT, CDR2 FQDESV (reference sequence). CDR3 length equals 15 residues. With V trimmed by 3 bases and J by 4 bases, 2 bases remained unmatched.

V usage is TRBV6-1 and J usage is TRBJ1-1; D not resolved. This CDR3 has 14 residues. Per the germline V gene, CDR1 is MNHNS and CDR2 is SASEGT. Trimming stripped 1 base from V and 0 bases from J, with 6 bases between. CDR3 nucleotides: TGTGCCAGCAGTGAAGTCGGTATGAACACTGAAGCTTTCTTT. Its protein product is CASSEVGMNTEAFF.

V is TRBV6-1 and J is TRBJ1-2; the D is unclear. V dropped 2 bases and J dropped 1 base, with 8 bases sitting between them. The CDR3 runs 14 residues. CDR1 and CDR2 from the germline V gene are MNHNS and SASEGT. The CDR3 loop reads CASSELEGNYGYTF. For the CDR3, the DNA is TGTGCCAGCAGTGAATTGGAGGGTAACTATGGCTACACCTTC.

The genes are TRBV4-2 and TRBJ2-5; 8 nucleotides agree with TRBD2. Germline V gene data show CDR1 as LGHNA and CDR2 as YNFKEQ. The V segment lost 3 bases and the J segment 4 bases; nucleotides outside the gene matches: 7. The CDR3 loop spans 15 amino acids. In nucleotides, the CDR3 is TGTGCCAGCAGCCATTGGGGGGCGGGAGGAGAGACCCAGTACTTC. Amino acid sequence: CASSHWGAGGETQYF.

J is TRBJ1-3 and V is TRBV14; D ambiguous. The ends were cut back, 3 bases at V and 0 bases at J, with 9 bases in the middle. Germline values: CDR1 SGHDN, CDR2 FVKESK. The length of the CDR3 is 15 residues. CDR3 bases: TGTGCCAGCAGCCAGGACGGATTCTCTGGAAACACCATATATTTT. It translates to CASSQDGFSGNTIYF.

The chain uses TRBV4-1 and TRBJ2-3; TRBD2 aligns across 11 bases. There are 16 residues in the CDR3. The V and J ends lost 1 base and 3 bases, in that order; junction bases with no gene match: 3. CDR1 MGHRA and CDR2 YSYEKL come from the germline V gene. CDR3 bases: TGCGCCAGCAGCCAAGTTAGCGGGAGGGAGACAGATACGCAGTATTTT. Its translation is CASSQVSGRETDTQYF.

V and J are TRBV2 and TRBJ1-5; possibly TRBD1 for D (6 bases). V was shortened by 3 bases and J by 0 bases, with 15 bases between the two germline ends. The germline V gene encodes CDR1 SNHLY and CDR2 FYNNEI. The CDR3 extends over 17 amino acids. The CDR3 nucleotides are TGTGCCAGCAGTGACAACCGGGGGCTATATAGCAATCAGCCCCAGCATTTT. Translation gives CASSDNRGLYSNQPQHF.

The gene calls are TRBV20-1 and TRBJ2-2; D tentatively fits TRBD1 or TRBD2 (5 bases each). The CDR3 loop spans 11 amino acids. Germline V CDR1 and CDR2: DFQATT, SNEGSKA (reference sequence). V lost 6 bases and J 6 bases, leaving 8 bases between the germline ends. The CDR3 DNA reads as TGCAGTGCCGGGGCACCCGGGGAGCTGTTTTTT. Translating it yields CSAGAPGELFF.

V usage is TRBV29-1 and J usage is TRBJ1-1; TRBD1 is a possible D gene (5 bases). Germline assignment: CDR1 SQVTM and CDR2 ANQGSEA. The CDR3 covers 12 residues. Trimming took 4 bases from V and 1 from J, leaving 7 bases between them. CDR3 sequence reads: CSVAGRNTEAFF. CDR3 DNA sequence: TGCAGCGTTGCAGGGCGGAACACTGAAGCTTTCTTT.